Each of the 25 T cell receptor beta chains below was sequenced from the same sample in a study of blood T cell repertoires in COVID-19. Profiling relied on immunoSEQ multiplex PCR, and the TCRdb table lists in-frame clones only, not all of them. The sample includes tens of thousands of clones, roughly 88% of them seen just once. Sequencing input: peripheral blood. The origin of the receptors is a human donor in a cohort sampled during active COVID-19.

The genes are TRBV7-9 and TRBJ2-2; D uncertain. The CDR3 is made up of 13 amino acids. Germline-derived CDR1 and CDR2 are SEHNR and FQNEAQ (reference sequence). V gave up 5 bases and J gave up 4 bases, with 8 bases separating them. Here the CDR3 DNA reads TGTGCCAGCAGCAGACTCGGCACCGGGGAGCTGTTTTTT. Translated, it gives CASSRLGTGELFF. The full variable domain, with the rest looked up from reference TRBV7-9 and TRBJ2-2, is DTGVSQNPRHKITKRGQNVTFRCDPISEHNRLYWYRQTLGQGPEFLTYFQNEAQLEKSRLLSDRFSAERPKGSFSTLEIQRTEQGDSAMYLCASSRLGTGELFFGEGSRLTVL.

As for this clone: Additional DNA sequences in this sample encode the identical CDR3. The V and J genes are TRBV2 and TRBJ1-2; maybe TRBD1 (5 bases). Germline V gives CDR1 SNHLY, CDR2 FYNNEI. V lost 1 base to trimming and J lost 5 bases, with 8 bases between them. The CDR3 runs 13 residues. The CDR3 loop reads CASSEVRGYGYTF. The CDR3 DNA sequence: TGTGCCAGCAGTGAAGTAAGGGGATATGGCTACACCTTC. The full variable domain, with the rest looked up from reference TRBV2 and TRBJ1-2, is EPEVTQTPSHQVTQMGQEVILRCVPISNHLYFYWYRQILGQKVEFLVSFYNNEISEKSEIFDDQFSVERPDGSNFTLKIRSTKLEDSAMYFCASSEVRGYGYTFGSGTRLTVV.

The chain uses TRBV6-6 and TRBJ1-2; tentative D call: TRBD1 (6 bases). The CDR3 is 13 amino acids. Trimming pared 6 bases from V and 4 bases from J, leaving 12 bases between. Germline lookup yields CDR1 MNHNY and CDR2 SVGAGI (reference sequence). The CDR3 is CASSTGIVYGYTF. In DNA, the CDR3 is TGTGCCAGCAGCACAGGGATTGTCTATGGCTACACCTTC.

V and J are TRBV9 and TRBJ2-3; 12 bases match TRBD2. Looked up from germline, CDR1 is SGDLS and CDR2 is YYNGEE. V shed 4 bases, J shed 0 bases, and the junction held 6 bases outside the gene matches. The CDR3 covers 17 residues. The CDR3 region is CASSPGTSGLSTDTQYF. The CDR3 DNA follows: TGTGCCAGCAGCCCGGGGACTAGCGGGCTGAGCACAGATACGCAGTATTTT.

The chain links TRBV18 to TRBJ2-7, with 9 positions matching TRBD1. With 3 bases clipped from V and 3 bases from J, the junction kept 9 bases outside the gene matches. The germline V gene has CDR1 KGHSH and CDR2 LQKENI. This CDR3 region has 16 residues. CDR3: CASSPDMTGGGYEQYF. Here the CDR3 DNA reads TGTGCCAGCTCACCTGATATGACAGGGGGTGGCTACGAGCAGTACTTC.

The V gene is TRBV10-3, the J gene TRBJ1-2; D not resolved. Trimming took off 8 bases at V and 1 base at J, with 8 bases between the two ends. This CDR3 is 12 amino acids long. The germline V gene encodes CDR1 ENHRY and CDR2 SYGVKD. This CDR3 reads CAIGNSNYGYTF. CDR3 nucleotide sequence: TGTGCCATCGGTAACAGTAACTATGGCTACACCTTC.

This chain connects TRBV5-6 to TRBJ1-5; 7 positions agree with TRBD1. Germline assignment: CDR1 SGHDT and CDR2 YYEEEE. The length of the CDR3 is 15 residues. With V trimmed by 4 bases and J by 0 bases, 4 bases remained unmatched. Here the CDR3 DNA reads TGTGCCAGCAGCGACAGGGACCGTAGCAATCAGCCCCAGCATTTT. Translation: CASSDRDRSNQPQHF.

Only one count was recorded for this clone. The J gene is TRBJ2-2, the V gene TRBV11-2; 10 nucleotides match TRBD1. The CDR3 is 15 amino acids. Per the germline V gene, CDR1 is SGHAT and CDR2 is FQNNGV. The V gene end was trimmed by 4 bases and the J gene end by 4 bases; junction bases not matched to a gene: 3. The DNA for the CDR3 is TGTGCCAGCAGCTGGGGACAGGGGCGCACCGGGGAGCTGTTTTTT. It encodes CASSWGQGRTGELFF.

The CDR3 DNA reads as TGTGCCAGCAGTTATTCCGGGACAGCAGGGGGCTACACCTTC. Translated: CASSYSGTAGGYTF. The V and J genes are TRBV6-1 and TRBJ1-2; 7 nucleotides align to TRBD1. V was clipped by 5 bases and J by 8 bases; unmatched bases: 11. The CDR3 has 14 amino acids. Germline-derived CDR1 and CDR2 are MNHNS and SASEGT.

In DNA, the CDR3 is TGTGCCAGTAGTTCCCAGGGATTCAACTACAATGAGCAGTTCTTC. Translated, it gives CASSSQGFNYNEQFF. J is TRBJ2-1 and V is TRBV19; D possibly corresponds to TRBD1 (5 bases). Looked up from germline, CDR1 is LNHDA and CDR2 is SQIVND (reference sequence). The CDR3 sequence is 15 residues long. The V gene lost 5 bases and the J gene lost 3 bases, with 14 bases spanning the gap.

The chain couples TRBV19 to TRBJ1-2; tentative D call: TRBD1 (6 bases). Trimming pared 5 bases from V and 4 bases from J, leaving 14 bases between. The CDR3 covers 14 residues. The germline CDR1 and CDR2 sequences are LNHDA and SQIVND (reference sequence). CDR3 coding DNA: TGTGCCAGTAGTGCTCTTGGGGGCGCCTATGGCTACACCTTC. Its translation is CASSALGGAYGYTF.

This clone was detected once. The DNA for the CDR3 is TGTGCCAGCAGTAGCGGCGGGACTAGCGGCGGGGAGCTGTTTTTT. This encodes CASSSGGTSGGELFF. V gene TRBV6-5 combines with J gene TRBJ2-2; 11 bases match TRBD2. Germline assignment: CDR1 MNHEY and CDR2 SVGAGI. J was trimmed by 7 bases and V by 5 bases; bases with no gene match: 6. The length of the CDR3 is 15 residues.

This clone was seen a single time. J is TRBJ2-7 and V is TRBV19; D is perhaps TRBD2 (6 bases). V was cut by 2 bases and J by 6 bases, with 14 bases left in between. This CDR3 has 14 amino acids. CDR1 and CDR2 (germline): LNHDA, SQIVND (reference sequence). The CDR3 nucleotides read TGTGCCAGTAGTATATCCGGGGGAAATGGCGAGCAGTACTTC. Protein product: CASSISGGNGEQYF.

The chain recombines TRBV5-8 with TRBJ2-7; 8 nucleotides line up with TRBD2. The V segment lost 0 bases and the J segment 5 bases; nucleotides outside the gene matches: 10. CDR1 is SGHTS and CDR2 is YDEGEE in the germline V gene. The CDR3 is made up of 16 amino acids. For the CDR3, the DNA is TGTGCCAGCAGCTTGGCCCTGAGCGGGAGAGTCCACGAGCAGTACTTC. This encodes CASSLALSGRVHEQYF.

The chain links TRBV7-6 to TRBJ2-5; TRBD1 matches 10 bases. From germline, CDR1 is SGHVS and CDR2 FNYEAQ. This CDR3 has 15 amino acids. V dropped 4 bases and J dropped 5; count of bases not matched to a gene: 7. CDR3 sequence: CASSYGTGAGETQYF. CDR3 nucleotide sequence: TGTGCCAGCAGCTATGGGACAGGGGCAGGGGAGACCCAGTACTTC.

The J gene is TRBJ1-1, the V gene TRBV12-2; the table assigns TRBD1, which was not confirmed against the DNA. TRBV12-2 is recorded as a pseudogene. The CDR3 contains 16 residues. CDR3 loop: CARDEGETGQGTEAFF. The CDR3, as DNA: TGTGCAAGGGATGAGGGAGAGACAGGGCAGGGGACTGAAGCTTTCTTT.

This clone has only a few counts. The chain is built from TRBV7-8 and TRBJ1-2, with D possibly TRBD1 on 6 matching bases. CDR3 size: 19 residues. V was pared by 1 base and J by 2 bases, with 23 bases between. Germline V gene sequence: CDR1 SGHVS, CDR2 FQNEAQ. The CDR3 loop is CASSLVGRGRGYPNYGYTF. The DNA of the CDR3 is TGTGCCAGCAGCTTAGTAGGTCGTGGCAGGGGCTATCCGAACTATGGCTACACCTTC.

With regard to this clone: Germline and junction disagree at one end, which may indicate a read error. Other DNA sequences of this sample code for an identical CDR3. V usage is TRBV28 and J usage is TRBJ2-3, with 13 bases lining up with TRBD2. The CDR3 loop spans 17 amino acids. CDR1 is MDHEN, CDR2 SYDVKM, per germline. CDR3: CASKGLAGVGSTDTQYF. CDR3 nucleotide sequence: TGTGCTAGCAAAGGACTAGCGGGAGTAGGGAGCACAGATACGCAGTATTTT.

The chain has TRBV9 and TRBJ2-6; the match to TRBD1 covers 10 bases. The ends lost 3 bases at V and 0 bases at J; junction bases unmatched: 6. This CDR3 has 18 residues. The germline V gene encodes CDR1 SGDLS and CDR2 YYNGEE. As DNA, the CDR3 is TGTGCCAGCAGCGAACCGGGACAGGGGAGCTCTGGGGCCAACGTCCTGACTTTC. It codes for CASSEPGQGSSGANVLTF.

This chain joins TRBV6-5 and TRBJ1-6, with 7 bases identical to TRBD1. The V gene's germline CDR1 is MNHEY and CDR2 SVGAGI. The CDR3 contains 13 residues. J lost 9 bases, V lost 10 bases, and 9 bases had no gene match. In DNA, the CDR3 is TGTGCCACGACAGGGCGCATGTCTTCACCCCTCCACTTT. It codes for CATTGRMSSPLHF.

V and J are TRBV6-1 and TRBJ2-7; 13 nucleotides line up with TRBD2. CDR3 size: 15 residues. Germline lookup yields CDR1 MNHNS and CDR2 SASEGT. The junction had 7 bases not matched to a gene; V was cut back by 2 bases and J by 9 bases. The CDR3 DNA sequence: TGTGCCAGCAGTGAACGGACTAGCGGGAGAGGTGGGCAGTACTTC. This gives the protein CASSERTSGRGGQYF.

This clone was counted between two and nine times. The chain uses TRBV20-1 and TRBJ1-3, with D perhaps matching TRBD1 (5 bases). Trimming shortened V by 3 bases and J by 0 bases, and 15 bases separated the two germline ends. Germline V CDR1 and CDR2: DFQATT, SNEGSKA (reference sequence). CDR3 length: 16 residues. In DNA form, the CDR3 reads TGCAGTGCTAGTTCAGGGTGGCAGGGCTCTGGAAACACCATATATTTT. Its translation is CSASSGWQGSGNTIYF.

V is TRBV7-9 and J is TRBJ2-3; D might be TRBD2 (6 bases). Germline-derived CDR1 and CDR2 are SEHNR and FQNEAQ (reference sequence). V lost 2 bases, J lost 0 bases, and 9 bases lay in between. CDR3 length: 15 amino acids. The CDR3 loop is CASSLFRGSTDTQYF. The CDR3 DNA reads TGTGCCAGCAGCTTATTCCGGGGGAGCACAGATACGCAGTATTTT.

This clone showed up just a few times. The J gene is TRBJ2-1, the V gene TRBV7-8; 10 bases line up with TRBD2. Germline V gene data show CDR1 as SGHVS and CDR2 as FQNEAQ. The CDR3 is made up of 15 amino acids. The ends lost 5 bases at V and 5 bases at J; junction bases unmatched: 6. CDR3 sequence reads: CASSPGLAANNEQFF. In DNA form, the CDR3 reads TGTGCCAGCAGCCCTGGACTAGCGGCAAACAATGAGCAGTTCTTC.

This chain uses TRBV7-3 with TRBJ2-3; D might be TRBD2 (5 bases). The CDR3 length is 15 residues. Germline loops: CDR1 SGHTA, CDR2 FQGTGA. Trimming cost V 4 bases and J 0 bases, with 11 bases left between them. Here the CDR3 DNA reads TGTGCCAGCAGCTCGGACTCTGCTAGCACAGATACGCAGTATTTT. Encoded protein: CASSSDSASTDTQYF.